This is a list of T cell receptor beta chains from one sample in a study of T cell responses to AZD1222 COVID-19 vaccine. Profiling relied on immunoSEQ multiplex PCR, and the TCRdb table lists in-frame clones only, not all of them. The sample has 120,000 or so clones, about 91% seen once. This sample comprised peripheral blood, obtained on day 0 of AZD1222 vaccination. The receptors originated from an adult in good health. The CDR3 runs from the conserved cysteine through the conserved F or W. D genes are given only for firm matches. The size field is filled for only some rows; it gives once, few, many or a size class.

TRBJ1-1,TRBD1,-,TRBV10-3,TGTGCCATCGATCCTACGGGACAGTACACTGAAGCTTTCTTT,CAIDPTGQYTEAFF
TRBJ2-1,-,-,TRBV25-1,TGTGCCAGCAGCAGGAGGGCGGGGGCGGACAATGAGCAGTTCTTC,CASSRRAGADNEQFF
TRBJ1-2,-,-,TRBV3-1/TRBV3-2,TGTGCCAGCAGCCAGGCAGGATATGGCTACACCTTC,CASSQAGYGYTF
TRBJ2-7,TRBD2,-,TRBV2,TGTGCCAGCCGGGAGGGGCCCGTTGCCGAGCAGTACTTC,CASREGPVAEQYF
TRBJ2-1,-,-,TRBV7-2,TGTGCCAGCAGCTCTACCGGGACCAAGTACAATGAGCAGTTCTTC,CASSSTGTKYNEQFF
TRBJ1-2,-,once,TRBV28,TGTGCCAGCAGCTACAACCCGGGACGGATCTATGGCTACACCTTC,CASSYNPGRIYGYTF
TRBJ1-1,-,-,TRBV6-6,TGTGCCAGCGGAGGGAACACTGAAGCTTTCTTT,CASGGNTEAFF
TRBJ1-5,-,-,TRBV25-1,TGTGCCAGCAGTGGGGGCCGAACCGGGGAGCCCCAGCATTTT,CASSGGRTGEPQHF
TRBJ2-5,-,-,TRBV9,TGTGCCAGCAGCGTAGCCATGGCGGTGGCGGAGACCCAGTACTTC,CASSVAMAVAETQYF
TRBJ1-2,-,-,TRBV2,TGTGCCAGCAGTATCAACCCCATTTCGGGCGGCTACACCTTC,CASSINPISGGYTF
TRBJ1-1,-,-,TRBV4-3,TGCGCCAGCAGCCAAGAAGGTGGGCCCGCTGAAGCTTTCTTT,CASSQEGGPAEAFF
TRBJ1-2,-,once,TRBV4-2,TGTGCCAGCAGCCAAGACCTGGACATCGACATGGTCTATGGCTACACCTTC,CASSQDLDIDMVYGYTF
TRBJ2-3,TRBD2,-,TRBV7-2,TGTGCCAGCAGCAATAGACTAGCGGGGAGCACAGATACGCAGTATTTT,CASSNRLAGSTDTQYF
TRBJ2-7,TRBD1,-,TRBV18,TGTGCCAGCTCATTTCAGGGACAGCTCTCCTACGAGCAGTACTTC,CASSFQGQLSYEQYF
TRBJ1-5,-,once,TRBV4-1,TGCGCCAGCAGCTCCGATTGGGGGCAAGGCAATCAGCCCCAGCATTTT,CASSSDWGQGNQPQHF
TRBJ1-1,-,-,TRBV9,TGTGCCAGCAGCGTAGGCTTCCCGGAGGCGGGCACTGAAGCTTTCTTT,CASSVGFPEAGTEAFF
TRBJ1-1,-,few,TRBV20-1,TGCAGTGCTGATGTAGGGACTGAAGCTTTCTTT,CSADVGTEAFF
TRBJ2-7,TRBD1,few,TRBV5-4,TGTGCCAGCAGTCCCGGGACAGGGAACTACGAGCAGTACTTC,CASSPGTGNYEQYF
TRBJ2-1,-,-,TRBV5-1,TGCGCCAGCAGCTTGGCCGTCGGCAATGAGCAGTTCTTC,CASSLAVGNEQFF
TRBJ2-5,-,-,TRBV18,TGTGCCAGCTCACCACCGCCCTACGGGGAGACCCAGTACTTC,CASSPPPYGETQYF
TRBJ2-2,-,-,TRBV4-1,TGCGCCAGCAGCCAATTACAGGGACGGGAGCTGTTTTTT,CASSQLQGRELFF
TRBJ2-7,TRBD1,-,TRBV18,TGTGCCAGCTCACCAGGGGACAGGGCGGACGAGCAGTACTTC,CASSPGDRADEQYF
TRBJ1-1,TRBD1,-,TRBV6-5,TGTGCCAGCAGGAATACAGGGGGCACTGAAGCTTTCTTT,CASRNTGGTEAFF
TRBJ2-5,-,-,TRBV13,TGTGCCAGCAGCTTTAAGCAATTATTACAAGAGACCCAGTACTTC,CASSFKQLLQETQYF
TRBJ1-5,-,-,TRBV20-1,TGCAGTGCTAGTGTGACAGTGAGCAATCAGCCCCAGCATTTT,CSASVTVSNQPQHF
TRBJ2-5,TRBD2,few,TRBV5-4,TGTGCCAGCAGCTACGCCGGGACTAGCGGGGTAGAGACCCAGTACTTC,CASSYAGTSGVETQYF
TRBJ1-3,-,-,TRBV6-5,TGTGCCAGCCCTGACGTGGCAGGAGGAAACACCATATATTTT,CASPDVAGGNTIYF
TRBJ2-7,-,-,TRBV2,TGTGCCAGCAGGCCCACCTACGAGCAGTACTTC,CASRPTYEQYF
TRBJ2-3,-,-,TRBV3-1/TRBV3-2,TGTGCCAGCAGCCCTCCGGGGGCAGATACGCAGTATTTT,CASSPPGADTQYF
TRBJ1-5,-,-,TRBV5-5,TGTGCCAGCAGCTCCCCCCCGGGGCTCGATCAGCCCCAGCATTTT,CASSSPPGLDQPQHF
TRBJ1-3,-,-,TRBV24-1,TGTGCCACCAGTGACCCCGCAACAGGAAACACCATATATTTT,CATSDPATGNTIYF
TRBJ1-1,TRBD1,-,TRBV19,TGTGCCAGTAGTACCCAGACAGGGATGATGGACACTGAAGCTTTCTTT,CASSTQTGMMDTEAFF
TRBJ1-2,-,-,TRBV4-3,TGCGCCAGCAGCCAAGAGTGGTATTCGGGCTACACCTTC,CASSQEWYSGYTF
TRBJ1-1,TRBD1,-,TRBV19,TGTGCCAGTAGTGCGGACAGGGTCTCTGGAGCTTTCTTT,CASSADRVSGAFF
TRBJ2-6,TRBD1,-,TRBV6-1,TGTGCCAGCAGCCTTAGACAGGGGGCGGCCAACGTCCTGACTTTC,CASSLRQGAANVLTF